The T cell receptor beta chain under discussion was sequenced for a study of cytomegalovirus exposure and HLA in healthy donors. General observations from the study: Reportedly, diagnosis of cytomegalovirus status by the classifier showed high specificity and sensitivity.

TCRdb's table, derived via immunoSEQ multiplex PCR, lists solely in-frame clones and lacks some. The sample carries tens of thousands of clones, around 94% recorded once. V gave up 5 bases and J gave up 4 bases, with 14 bases separating them. The CDR3 is made up of 14 amino acids. Germline values: CDR1 SEHNR, CDR2 FQNEAQ (reference sequence). As for this clone: Its antigen is unidentified.

The V and J genes are TRBV7-9 and TRBJ1-2; maybe TRBD1 (6 bases). Material: PBMCs. The clonotype originates from a woman younger than 35 in good health and CMV-seronegative. CDR3 in amino acids: CASSRTGDTYGYTF. CDR3 coding DNA: TGTGCCAGCAGCCGAACCGGGGACACCTATGGCTACACCTTC.